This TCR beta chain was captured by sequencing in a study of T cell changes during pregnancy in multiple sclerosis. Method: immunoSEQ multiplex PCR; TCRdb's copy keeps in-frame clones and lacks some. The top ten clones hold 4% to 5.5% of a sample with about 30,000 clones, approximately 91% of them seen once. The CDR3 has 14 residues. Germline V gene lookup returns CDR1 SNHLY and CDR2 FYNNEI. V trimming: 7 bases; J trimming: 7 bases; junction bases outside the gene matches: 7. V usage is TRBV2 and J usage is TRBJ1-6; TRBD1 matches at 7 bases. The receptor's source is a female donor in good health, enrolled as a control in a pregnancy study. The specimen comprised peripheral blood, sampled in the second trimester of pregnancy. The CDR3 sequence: CASKPQGSNSPLHF. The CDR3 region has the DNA TGTGCCAGCAAGCCACAGGGGTCGAATTCACCCCTCCACTTT.